The sequence of this T cell receptor (beta chain) was determined in a study of PD-L1 blockade in urothelial cancer. The overall study: Bladder-origin urothelial cancer in males covered about 90% of the 29 patients. Blood yielded a median of around 150,000 T cells per sample.

Every PCR was spiked with synthetic TCR analog templates. Produced via immunoSEQ multiplex PCR; TCRdb's table is partial and in-frame only. The data contain 50,000 to 65,000 clones, 81% of them singletons. This clone was recorded once. Time point described: pretreatment peripheral blood. From germline, CDR1 is LNHDA and CDR2 SQIVND (reference sequence). The CDR3 is 15 amino acids. The junction had 6 bases not matched to a gene; V was cut back by 9 bases and J by 2 bases. The V gene is TRBV19, the J gene TRBJ2-7, with 14 bases matching TRBD2. The TCR originated in a man in his sixties or seventies with urothelial cancer. Sequences were derived from PBMCs, sampled around atezolizumab (anti-PD-L1) treatment. The CDR3 here is CASGLAGGGTYEQYF. CDR3 sequence (DNA): TGTGCCAGCGGACTAGCGGGAGGAGGGACCTACGAGCAGTACTTC.